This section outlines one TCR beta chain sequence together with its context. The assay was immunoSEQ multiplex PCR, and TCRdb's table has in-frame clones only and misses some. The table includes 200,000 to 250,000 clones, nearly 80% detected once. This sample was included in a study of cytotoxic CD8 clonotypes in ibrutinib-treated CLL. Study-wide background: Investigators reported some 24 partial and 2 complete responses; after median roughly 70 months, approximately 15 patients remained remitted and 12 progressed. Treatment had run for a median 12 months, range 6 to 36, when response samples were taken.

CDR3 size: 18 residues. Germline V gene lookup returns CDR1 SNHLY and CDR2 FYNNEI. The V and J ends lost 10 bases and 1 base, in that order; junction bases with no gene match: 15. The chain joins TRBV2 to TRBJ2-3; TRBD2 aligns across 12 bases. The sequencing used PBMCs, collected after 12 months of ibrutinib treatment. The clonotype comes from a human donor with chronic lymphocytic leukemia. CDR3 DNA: TGTGCCACCAAGGTTACTAGCGGGGGGTTGTACGGCACAGATACGCAGTATTTT. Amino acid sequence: CATKVTSGGLYGTDTQYF.